This T cell receptor (beta chain) derives from a study of CD8 T cells in ankylosing spondylitis. Study findings and constraints: Characteristic, it appeared, of ankylosing spondylitis blood was a TCR beta motif of about eight highly homologous variants.

Quantitative 5'-RACE was performed with molecular barcodes, and it yielded the TCR beta libraries. TCRdb reprocessed the 5' RACE reads with MiXCR, giving one entry per CDR3 protein. The sample includes under 400,000 distinct CDR3 sequences, around 10% of them seen just once. This clonotype was seen repeatedly, ten times or more. The antigen is undetermined. Germline V gene lookup returns CDR1 SGHRS and CDR2 YFSETQ. V was cut by 2 bases and J by 1 base, with 9 bases left in between. The CDR3 is made up of 14 amino acids. This chain joins TRBV5-1 and TRBJ1-1; no reliable D call. The material sequenced was blood, either unsorted or a sorted T cell fraction (not recorded which). This receptor was taken from a female donor with ankylosing spondylitis or in good health (not recorded which). The CDR3: CASSFRSSNTEAFF. CDR3 sequence (DNA): TGCGCCAGCAGCTTTAGATCCTCGAACACTGAAGCTTTCTTT.